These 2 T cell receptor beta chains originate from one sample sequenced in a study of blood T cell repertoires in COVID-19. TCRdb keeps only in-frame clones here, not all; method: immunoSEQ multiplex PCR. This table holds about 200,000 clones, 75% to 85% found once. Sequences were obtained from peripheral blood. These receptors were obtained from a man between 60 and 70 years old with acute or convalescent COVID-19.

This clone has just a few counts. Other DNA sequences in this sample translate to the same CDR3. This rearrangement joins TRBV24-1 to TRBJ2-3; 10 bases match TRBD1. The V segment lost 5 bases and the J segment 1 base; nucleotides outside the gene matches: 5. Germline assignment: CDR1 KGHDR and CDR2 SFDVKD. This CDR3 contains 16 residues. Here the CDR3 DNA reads TGTGCCACCAGTGGCCCCGGGACAGGGGGCACAGATACGCAGTATTTT. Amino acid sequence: CATSGPGTGGTDTQYF.

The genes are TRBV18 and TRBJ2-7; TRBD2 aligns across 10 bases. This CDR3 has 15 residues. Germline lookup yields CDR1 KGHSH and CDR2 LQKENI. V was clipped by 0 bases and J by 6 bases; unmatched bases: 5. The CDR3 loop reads CASSPPSGREVEQYF. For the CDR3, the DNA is TGTGCCAGCTCACCACCAAGCGGGAGGGAGGTCGAGCAGTACTTC.